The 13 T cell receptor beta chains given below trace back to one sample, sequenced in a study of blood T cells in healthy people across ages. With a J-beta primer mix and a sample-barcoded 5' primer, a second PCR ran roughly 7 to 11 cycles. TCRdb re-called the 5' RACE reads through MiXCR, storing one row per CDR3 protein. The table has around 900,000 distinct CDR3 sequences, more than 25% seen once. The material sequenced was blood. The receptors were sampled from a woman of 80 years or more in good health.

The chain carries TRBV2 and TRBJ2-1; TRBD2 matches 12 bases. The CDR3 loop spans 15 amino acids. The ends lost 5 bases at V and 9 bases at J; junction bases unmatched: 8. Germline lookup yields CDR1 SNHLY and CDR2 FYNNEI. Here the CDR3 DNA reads TGTGCCAGCAGTCTAGCGGGGGGGGGTTTCGTTGAGCAGTTCTTC. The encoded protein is CASSLAGGGFVEQFF.

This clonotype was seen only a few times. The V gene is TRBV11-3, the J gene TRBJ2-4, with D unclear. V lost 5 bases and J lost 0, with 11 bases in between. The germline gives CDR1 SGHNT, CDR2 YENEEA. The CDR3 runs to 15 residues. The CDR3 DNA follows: TGTGCCAGCAGCACCGGGTCCATAGCCAAAAACATTCAGTACTTC. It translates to CASSTGSIAKNIQYF.

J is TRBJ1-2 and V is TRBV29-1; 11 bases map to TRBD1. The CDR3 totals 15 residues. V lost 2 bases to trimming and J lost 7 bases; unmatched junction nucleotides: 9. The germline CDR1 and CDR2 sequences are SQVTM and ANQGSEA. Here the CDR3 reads CSVETTGQGASGYTF. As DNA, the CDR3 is TGCAGCGTTGAAACTACAGGACAGGGGGCCAGTGGCTACACCTTC.

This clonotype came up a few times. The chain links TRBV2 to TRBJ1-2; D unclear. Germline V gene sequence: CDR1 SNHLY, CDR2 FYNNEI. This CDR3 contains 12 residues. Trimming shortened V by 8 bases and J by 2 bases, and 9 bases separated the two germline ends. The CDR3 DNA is TGTGCCAGCCATCGGAACAACTATGGCTACACCTTC. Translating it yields CASHRNNYGYTF.

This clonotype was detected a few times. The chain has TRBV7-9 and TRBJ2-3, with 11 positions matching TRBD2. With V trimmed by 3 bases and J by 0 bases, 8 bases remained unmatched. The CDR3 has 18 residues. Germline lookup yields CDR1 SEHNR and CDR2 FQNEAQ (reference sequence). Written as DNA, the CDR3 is TGTGCCAGCAGCTTGGGTGCTAGCGGGGGGATTAGCACAGATACGCAGTATTTT. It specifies CASSLGASGGISTDTQYF.

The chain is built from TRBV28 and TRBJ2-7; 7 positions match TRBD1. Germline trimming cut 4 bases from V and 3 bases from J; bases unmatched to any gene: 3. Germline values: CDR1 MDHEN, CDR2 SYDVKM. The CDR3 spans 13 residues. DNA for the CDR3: TGTGCCAGCAGTTCAAGGGGGCACTACGAGCAGTACTTC. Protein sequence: CASSSRGHYEQYF.

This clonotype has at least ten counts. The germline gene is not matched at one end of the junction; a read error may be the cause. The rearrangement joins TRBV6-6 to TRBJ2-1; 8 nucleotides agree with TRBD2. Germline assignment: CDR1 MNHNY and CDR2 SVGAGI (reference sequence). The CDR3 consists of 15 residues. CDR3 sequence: CASSLGLAGGNEKFF. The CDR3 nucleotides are TGTGCCAGCAGTTTGGGCTTGGCGGGGGGTAATGAGAAGTTCTTC.

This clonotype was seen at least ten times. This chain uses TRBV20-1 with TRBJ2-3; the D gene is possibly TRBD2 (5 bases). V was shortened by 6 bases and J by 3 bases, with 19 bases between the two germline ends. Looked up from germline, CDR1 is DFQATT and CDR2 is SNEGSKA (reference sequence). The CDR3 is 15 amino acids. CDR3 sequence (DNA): TGCAGTGCCCCGGGCAGCAGGCGGAGGACAGATACGCAGTATTTT. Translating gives CSAPGSRRRTDTQYF.

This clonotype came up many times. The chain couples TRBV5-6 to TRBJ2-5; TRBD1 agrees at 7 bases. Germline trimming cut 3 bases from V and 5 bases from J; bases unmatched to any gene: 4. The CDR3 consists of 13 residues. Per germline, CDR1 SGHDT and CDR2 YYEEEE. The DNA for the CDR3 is TGTGCCAGCAGCTCTCAGGGGGTTGAGACCCAGTACTTC. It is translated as CASSSQGVETQYF.

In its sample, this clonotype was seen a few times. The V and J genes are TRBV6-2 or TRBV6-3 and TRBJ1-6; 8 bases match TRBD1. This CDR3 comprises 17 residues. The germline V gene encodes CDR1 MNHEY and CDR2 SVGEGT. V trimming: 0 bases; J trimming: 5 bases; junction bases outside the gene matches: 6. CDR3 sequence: CASSYSPQGANNSPLHF. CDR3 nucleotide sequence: TGTGCCAGCAGTTACTCTCCGCAGGGGGCGAATAATTCACCCCTCCACTTT.

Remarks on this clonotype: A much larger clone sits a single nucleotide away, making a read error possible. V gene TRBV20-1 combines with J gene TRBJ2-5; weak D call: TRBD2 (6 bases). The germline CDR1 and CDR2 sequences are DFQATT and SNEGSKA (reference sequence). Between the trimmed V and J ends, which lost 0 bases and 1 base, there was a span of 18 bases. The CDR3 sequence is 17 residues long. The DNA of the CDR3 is TGCAGTGCTAGAGATCTGGGATCGGGGGAGTTCCAAGAGACCCAGTACTTC. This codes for CSARDLGSGEFQETQYF.

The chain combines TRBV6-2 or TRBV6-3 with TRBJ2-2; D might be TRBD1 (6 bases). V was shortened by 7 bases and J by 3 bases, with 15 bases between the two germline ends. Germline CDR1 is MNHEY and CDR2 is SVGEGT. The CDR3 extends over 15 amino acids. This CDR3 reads CASKNWGRHTGELFF. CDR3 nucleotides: TGTGCCAGCAAGAATTGGGGGCGACACACCGGGGAGCTGTTTTTT.

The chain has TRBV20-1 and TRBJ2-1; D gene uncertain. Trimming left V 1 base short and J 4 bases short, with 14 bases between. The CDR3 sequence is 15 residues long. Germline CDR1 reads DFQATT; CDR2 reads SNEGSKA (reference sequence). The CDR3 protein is CSARGHTLEYNEQFF. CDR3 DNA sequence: TGCAGTGCTAGAGGCCACACCCTGGAGTACAATGAGCAGTTCTTC.